This passage covers 25 T cell receptor beta chains from one sample sequenced in a study of cytomegalovirus exposure and HLA in healthy donors. It was with 60 Vbeta and 13 Jbeta primers that the PCR ran. This table comes from immunoSEQ multiplex PCR, and its TCRdb copy is limited to in-frame clones, with some not included. The data hold 200,000 to 250,000 clones, with around nine tenths observed a single time. What was sequenced was PBMCs. The receptors were sampled from a woman under 30 in good health and CMV-seronegative.

The chain links TRBV7-3 to TRBJ2-1, with a tentative D call TRBD2 (5 bases). Germline CDR1 SGHTA, CDR2 FQGTGA. Trimming took 0 bases from V and 1 from J, leaving 7 bases between them. The CDR3 covers 15 residues. Here the CDR3 reads CASSLTGGSYNEQFF. CDR3 bases: TGTGCCAGCAGCTTAACGGGCGGGTCCTACAATGAGCAGTTCTTC.

The rearrangement links TRBV7-9 to TRBJ1-1; tentative D call: TRBD1 (6 bases). The CDR3 extends over 15 amino acids. The V end was cut by 4 bases, the J end by 3 bases, with 15 bases between. Per the germline V gene, CDR1 is SEHNR and CDR2 is FQNEAQ (reference sequence). The CDR3 here is CASSSLVQGYTEAFF. CDR3 bases: TGTGCCAGCAGCTCCCTAGTACAGGGCTACACTGAAGCTTTCTTT.

This chain joins TRBV5-6 and TRBJ2-1; weak D call: TRBD2 (6 bases). CDR1 SGHDT and CDR2 YYEEEE come from the germline V gene. This CDR3 comprises 18 residues. V was clipped by 1 base and J by 0 bases, with 17 bases between them. CDR3 amino acids: CASSLLLLAAPSYNEQFF. As DNA, the CDR3 is TGTGCCAGCAGCTTGTTATTACTAGCTGCACCCTCCTACAATGAGCAGTTCTTC.

This sequence joins TRBV6-6 and TRBJ1-5; D gene unclear. The CDR3 contains 13 residues. V lost 4 bases and J lost 3, with 7 bases in between. Germline V gives CDR1 MNHNY, CDR2 SVGAGI (reference sequence). CDR3 residues: CASSSTPNQPQHF. Here the CDR3 DNA reads TGTGCCAGCAGTTCTACCCCCAATCAGCCCCAGCATTTT.

V is TRBV4-2 and J is TRBJ1-4; possible D gene TRBD1, 6 bases. The CDR3 has 15 amino acids. V lost 2 bases, J lost 6 bases, and 13 bases lay in between. Germline-derived CDR1 and CDR2 are LGHNA and YNFKEQ. The CDR3 bases are TGTGCCAGCAGCCAAAAGTTAGGGGGGGATGAAAAACTGTTTTTT. It specifies CASSQKLGGDEKLFF.

The chain uses TRBV29-1 and TRBJ2-5; 9 bases are a match to TRBD1. Germline V gene lookup returns CDR1 SQVTM and CDR2 ANQGSEA. Trimming cost V 4 bases and J 5 bases; bases outside gene matches: 5. The CDR3 is 13 amino acids. CDR3 sequence (DNA): TGCAGCGTTGGGGGACAGGGACCCGAGACCCAGTACTTC. It codes for CSVGGQGPETQYF.

The chain joins TRBV7-2 to TRBJ1-1, with TRBD1 matching over 7 bases. There are 15 residues in the CDR3. V lost 6 bases, J lost 1 base, and 8 bases stayed unmatched. Germline V gene data show CDR1 as SGHTA and CDR2 as FQGNSA. The CDR3 sequence is CASSYQQGRNTEAFF. The CDR3 nucleotides read TGTGCCAGCAGTTACCAACAGGGGCGGAACACTGAAGCTTTCTTT.

The CDR3 reads CASSGGTGVYNEQFF. In nucleotides, the CDR3 is TGTGCCAGTAGTGGAGGGACAGGGGTTTACAATGAGCAGTTCTTC. The chain carries TRBV19 and TRBJ2-1; the match to TRBD1 covers 10 bases. This CDR3 region has 15 residues. Germline lookup yields CDR1 LNHDA and CDR2 SQIVND (reference sequence). V was clipped by 5 bases and J by 4 bases; unmatched bases: 5.

The chain has TRBV19 and TRBJ1-2; 10 nucleotides match TRBD1. The CDR3 runs to 14 residues. The junction had 7 bases not matched to a gene; V was cut back by 6 bases and J by 6 bases. The germline V gene has CDR1 LNHDA and CDR2 SQIVND (reference sequence). CDR3 amino acids: CASSLRQGADGYTF. The CDR3 DNA follows: TGTGCCAGTAGCCTTCGACAGGGGGCGGATGGCTACACCTTC.

The genes are TRBV10-1 and TRBJ2-7, with TRBD2 identical over 7 bases. V lost 9 bases to trimming and J lost 1 base; unmatched junction nucleotides: 9. Germline V lookup: CDR1 WNHNN, CDR2 SYGVQD (reference sequence). The CDR3 covers 14 residues. This CDR3 reads CASSSGGLSYEQYF. Here the CDR3 DNA reads TGCGCCAGTTCTAGCGGCGGCCTTTCCTACGAGCAGTACTTC.

The chain combines TRBV18 with TRBJ2-3, with D possibly being TRBD2 (5 bases). The CDR3 spans 12 residues. Per germline, CDR1 KGHSH and CDR2 LQKENI. V was clipped by 6 bases and J by 5 bases, with 9 bases between them. CDR3 nucleotides: TGTGCCAGCTCCCCAGCGGTAGATACGCAGTATTTT. Amino acids: CASSPAVDTQYF.

The chain recombines TRBV6-1 with TRBJ2-5; TRBD2 is a possible D gene (6 bases). Trimming shortened V by 6 bases and J by 3 bases, and 14 bases separated the two germline ends. The CDR3 is made up of 14 amino acids. The germline V gene has CDR1 MNHNS and CDR2 SASEGT. The CDR3 coding sequence is TGTGCCAGCAGCGGTGGCGGGGCAGAAGAGACCCAGTACTTC. Protein product: CASSGGGAEETQYF.

The sample holds a few counts of this clone. This chain connects TRBV6-1 to TRBJ1-2; maybe TRBD1 (6 bases). V was pared by 6 bases and J by 8 bases, with 22 bases between. The CDR3 covers 15 residues. Germline V lookup: CDR1 MNHNS, CDR2 SASEGT. The CDR3 region is CASSIQTGGVGGYTF. The CDR3 nucleotides are TGTGCCAGCAGCATTCAGACGGGGGGCGTCGGAGGCTACACCTTC.

CDR3 loop: CASSSFGSGANVLTF. As DNA, the CDR3 is TGTGCCAGCAGCTCCTTCGGGTCTGGGGCCAACGTCCTGACTTTC. The rearrangement joins TRBV7-9 to TRBJ2-6; D gene uncertain. V lost 4 bases to trimming and J lost 1 base, with 8 bases between them. Germline V gene lookup returns CDR1 SEHNR and CDR2 FQNEAQ (reference sequence). The CDR3 has 15 amino acids.

As DNA, the CDR3 is TGCGCCAGCAGAAAGCGGGACCCGACAAGCCGGTACTTC. Encoded protein: CASRKRDPTSRYF. The V gene is TRBV10-1, the J gene TRBJ2-5; 7 bases are a match to TRBD2. This CDR3 comprises 13 residues. V gave up 6 bases and J gave up 13 bases; unmatched junction bases: 14. Germline CDR1 is WNHNN and CDR2 is SYGVQD (reference sequence).

This rearrangement joins TRBV11-2 to TRBJ2-3; 11 nucleotides align to TRBD2. The CDR3 spans 17 residues. Germline trimming cut 1 base from V and 4 bases from J; bases unmatched to any gene: 7. Germline values: CDR1 SGHAT, CDR2 FQNNGV. CDR3 nucleotides: TGTGCCAGCAGCTTAGGGGTAGCGGGAGGGGGGGCAGATACGCAGTATTTT. Translating gives CASSLGVAGGGADTQYF. Combining the CDR3 with reference TRBV11-2 and TRBJ2-3 gives the whole variable domain EAGVAQSPRYKIIEKRQSVAFWCNPISGHATLYWYQQILGQGPKLLIQFQNNGVVDDSQLPKDRFSAERLKGVDSTLKIQPAKLEDSAVYLCASSLGVAGGGADTQYFGPGTRLTVL.

This sequence joins TRBV5-8 and TRBJ2-7; tentative D call: TRBD2 (7 bases). There are 15 residues in the CDR3. The germline gives CDR1 SGHTS, CDR2 YDEGEE. The germline V and J ends were trimmed by 2 bases and 3 bases, with 15 bases remaining between them. Here the CDR3 reads CASSFGWGGSYEQYF. The CDR3 DNA sequence: TGTGCCAGCAGCTTTGGGTGGGGGGGCAGCTACGAGCAGTACTTC.

The chain carries TRBV14 and TRBJ1-1, with 9 bases matching TRBD1. J was trimmed by 5 bases and V by 6 bases; bases with no gene match: 7. The CDR3 is 14 residues long. Germline CDR1 and CDR2: SGHDN and FVKESK. This chain's CDR3 is CASRGQGRGTEAFF. DNA of the CDR3: TGTGCCAGCAGGGGACAGGGAAGGGGGACTGAAGCTTTCTTT. The whole variable domain, remainder taken from reference TRBV14 and TRBJ1-1, is EAGVTQFPSHSVIEKGQTVTLRCDPISGHDNLYWYRRVMGKEIKFLLHFVKESKQDESGMPNNRFLAERTGGTYSTLKVQPAELEDSGVYFCASRGQGRGTEAFFGQGTRLTVV.

The rearrangement links TRBV7-9 to TRBJ2-7; D is perhaps TRBD2 (6 bases). The CDR3 loop spans 12 amino acids. Trimming took off 1 base at V and 7 bases at J, with 8 bases between the two ends. Germline V lookup: CDR1 SEHNR, CDR2 FQNEAQ (reference sequence). The CDR3 DNA reads TGTGCCAGCAGCTTAGTTGCGGGGGAGCAGTACTTC. Its translation is CASSLVAGEQYF.

The chain links TRBV18 to TRBJ1-4; 11 positions agree with TRBD1. Germline V gene lookup returns CDR1 KGHSH and CDR2 LQKENI. Germline trimming cut 2 bases from V and 1 base from J; bases unmatched to any gene: 0. The CDR3 contains 16 residues. Here the CDR3 DNA reads TGTGCCAGCTCACCAGGGACAGGGGGAACTAATGAAAAACTGTTTTTT. This gives the protein CASSPGTGGTNEKLFF.

This clone was detected only a few times. The rearrangement links TRBV7-3 to TRBJ2-3; no clear D gene. The V end was cut by 5 bases, the J end by 4 bases, with 13 bases between. The CDR3 length is 14 residues. Germline V gene lookup returns CDR1 SGHTA and CDR2 FQGTGA. The CDR3 DNA reads TGTGCCAGCAGCCCCACAATATCCTCAGATACGCAGTATTTT. This translates into CASSPTISSDTQYF.

This chain joins TRBV7-2 and TRBJ2-3, with 11 bases lining up with TRBD2. The CDR3 extends over 15 amino acids. Germline V gives CDR1 SGHTA, CDR2 FQGNSA. The V gene end was trimmed by 6 bases and the J gene end by 6 bases; junction bases not matched to a gene: 8. The CDR3 loop is CASSFSGGEADTQYF. The CDR3 DNA follows: TGTGCCAGCAGTTTTAGCGGGGGGGAGGCCGATACGCAGTATTTT.

The chain links TRBV5-6 to TRBJ2-6, with TRBD2 matching over 10 bases. CDR3 length: 18 residues. The V gene's germline CDR1 is SGHDT and CDR2 YYEEEE. V gave up 3 bases and J gave up 2 bases; unmatched junction bases: 8. The CDR3 sequence is CASSSPGLARTGANVLTF. CDR3 nucleotides: TGTGCCAGCAGCTCTCCGGGACTAGCGAGAACTGGGGCCAACGTCCTGACTTTC.

The V call is TRBV9, the J call TRBJ2-3; D call uncertain. The CDR3 sequence is 12 residues long. Trimming pared 2 bases from V and 6 bases from J, leaving 7 bases between. Germline CDR1 is SGDLS and CDR2 is YYNGEE. The CDR3 sequence: CASSVSDDTQYF. CDR3 DNA sequence: TGTGCCAGCAGCGTCAGCGACGATACGCAGTATTTT.

V gene TRBV7-3 combines with J gene TRBJ2-1; TRBD2 matches at 12 bases. CDR3 length: 19 amino acids. The J segment lost 8 bases and the V segment lost 0 bases, leaving 14 bases of the junction unmatched. Germline CDR1 SGHTA, CDR2 FQGTGA. The CDR3 sequence: CASSLTGGTSGSREHEQFF. DNA of the CDR3: TGTGCCAGCAGCTTAACGGGCGGGACTAGCGGGTCGAGGGAACATGAGCAGTTCTTC.